The 19 T cell receptor beta chains below were found in one sample sequenced in a study of human CD8 memory T cell subsets. Investigators built TCR beta libraries using UMI-labeled 5' RACE. After re-calling the 5' RACE reads, TCRdb lists one entry per CDR3 protein, DNA absent. Its table lists fewer than 20,000 distinct CDR3 sequences. Sequenced material: CD8+ stem-like memory T cells (TSCM and TCM) sorted from PBMCs. The sample's subset: stem-like memory CD8 T cells (TSTEM), CCR7+ PD-1- TIGIT-. Receptors originate from a human donor in good health.

The chain is built from TRBV6-1 and TRBJ2-7; the TRBD1 assignment by TCRdb is unverifiable without DNA. CDR1 and CDR2 from the germline V gene are MNHNS and SASEGT. The CDR3 is 14 residues long. The CDR3 loop is CASSEGQSKFEQYF.

The CDR3 is CASSSISQGRDIQYF. The V gene is TRBV12-3 or TRBV12-4, the J gene TRBJ2-4; as DNA is missing, the TRBD1 call by TCRdb cannot be tested. The CDR3 contains 15 residues.

The V and J genes are TRBV28 and TRBJ2-5; TCRdb returns TRBD2, unconfirmable since there is no DNA. The CDR3 runs to 18 residues. Germline V CDR1 and CDR2: MDHEN, SYDVKM. CDR3 residues: CASSLNSFGLAEQETQYF.

The gene calls are TRBV6-6 and TRBJ1-2; absent DNA, TCRdb's TRBD1 call cannot be checked. Germline assignment: CDR1 MNHNY and CDR2 SVGAGI (reference sequence). CDR3 length equals 14 residues. The CDR3 here is CASSYSSQGYGYTF.

The chain uses TRBV6-5 and TRBJ1-4; TCRdb's assignment of TRBD1 cannot be checked, as there is no DNA. From germline, CDR1 is MNHEY and CDR2 SVGAGI. This CDR3 contains 16 residues. CDR3 sequence: CASSYFKQGLHEKLFF.

The J gene is TRBJ2-7, the V gene TRBV20-1; absent DNA, TCRdb's TRBD1 call cannot be checked. CDR1 DFQATT and CDR2 SNEGSKA come from the germline V gene (reference sequence). The CDR3 is made up of 14 amino acids. CDR3 sequence reads: CSARAGTGSYEQYF.

The V call is TRBV7-8, the J call TRBJ1-5. Germline values: CDR1 SGHVS, CDR2 FQNEAQ. CDR3 size: 15 residues. The CDR3 loop reads CASSPHFMGFQPQHF.

The rearrangement uses TRBV19 and TRBJ1-1; TCRdb names TRBD1, which stays unverified in the absence of DNA. This CDR3 spans 15 amino acids. The germline V gene encodes CDR1 LNHDA and CDR2 SQIVND (reference sequence). The CDR3 is CASSVWTGGSAEAFF.

The V gene is TRBV28, the J gene TRBJ2-1; without DNA, the TCRdb call of TRBD1 cannot be checked. CDR3 length: 14 amino acids. Germline CDR1 and CDR2: MDHEN and SYDVKM. CDR3 loop: CASIHRGSLGEQFF.

The chain links TRBV7-6 to TRBJ1-5; without DNA, the TCRdb call of TRBD1 cannot be checked. CDR1 and CDR2 from the germline V gene are SGHVS and FNYEAQ. This CDR3 comprises 13 residues. The CDR3 is CASSRRGGQPQHF.

CDR3 loop: CSVETGGIREQFF. The chain links TRBV29-1 to TRBJ2-1; TCRdb names TRBD1, which stays unverified in the absence of DNA. Germline assignment: CDR1 SQVTM and CDR2 ANQGSEA. The CDR3 is made up of 13 amino acids.

V is TRBV10-1 and J is TRBJ2-3; TCRdb selects TRBD1, and the lack of DNA leaves this call unchecked. This CDR3 contains 14 residues. The germline CDR1 and CDR2 sequences are WNHNN and SYGVQD (reference sequence). The CDR3 region is CASSESTGAETQYF.

This sequence joins TRBV28 and TRBJ2-5; TCRdb indicates TRBD1, and absent DNA this call remains unverified. The germline V gene encodes CDR1 MDHEN and CDR2 SYDVKM. CDR3 length: 15 amino acids. Here the CDR3 reads CASSLLRDHQETQYF.

The J gene is TRBJ2-1, the V gene TRBV7-9; with no DNA, the TCRdb D assignment of TRBD1 cannot be verified. Germline V gives CDR1 SEHNR, CDR2 FQNEAQ (reference sequence). The CDR3 consists of 14 residues. The CDR3: CASSSPLGYNEQFF.

The chain carries TRBV2 and TRBJ2-1; the D call from TCRdb, TRBD2, cannot be confirmed without DNA. There are 15 residues in the CDR3. Germline V gives CDR1 SNHLY, CDR2 FYNNEI. CDR3 loop: CASYRLAGGHNEQFF. Complete variable domain (other parts from reference TRBV2 and TRBJ2-1): EPEVTQTPSHQVTQMGQEVILRCVPISNHLYFYWYRQILGQKVEFLVSFYNNEISEKSEIFDDQFSVERPDGSNFTLKIRSTKLEDSAMYFCASYRLAGGHNEQFFGPGTRLTVL.

Considering frequency, this clonotype is large. V is TRBV7-9 and J is TRBJ1-1; the TCRdb D gene call, TRBD1, has no DNA to confirm it. The CDR3 is 13 amino acids. The germline CDR1 and CDR2 sequences are SEHNR and FQNEAQ (reference sequence). CDR3 protein: CASRPKQGGEAFF.

V gene TRBV20-1 combines with J gene TRBJ2-1. Looked up from germline, CDR1 is DFQATT and CDR2 is SNEGSKA (reference sequence). This CDR3 contains 15 residues. This CDR3 reads CSASPYGDSYNEQFF.

The V and J genes are TRBV7-6 and TRBJ2-1. Germline CDR1 is SGHVS and CDR2 is FNYEAQ. The CDR3 has 14 amino acids. CDR3 loop: CASSNHDEYNEQFF.

V usage is TRBV28 and J usage is TRBJ2-7. Germline V CDR1 and CDR2: MDHEN, SYDVKM. The CDR3 totals 13 residues. The CDR3 sequence is CASRPIVPYEQYF.